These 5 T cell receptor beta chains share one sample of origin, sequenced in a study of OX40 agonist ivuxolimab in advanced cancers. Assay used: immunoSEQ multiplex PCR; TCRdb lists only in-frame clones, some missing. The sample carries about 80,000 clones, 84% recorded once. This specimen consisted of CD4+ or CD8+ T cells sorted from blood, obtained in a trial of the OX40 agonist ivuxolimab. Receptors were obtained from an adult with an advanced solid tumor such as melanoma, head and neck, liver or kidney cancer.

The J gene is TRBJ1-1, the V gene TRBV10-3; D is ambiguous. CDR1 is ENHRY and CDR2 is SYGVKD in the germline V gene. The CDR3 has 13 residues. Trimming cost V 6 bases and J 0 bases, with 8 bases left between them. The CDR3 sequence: CAISLVVNTEAFF. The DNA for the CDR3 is TGTGCCATCAGCTTAGTCGTGAACACTGAAGCTTTCTTT.

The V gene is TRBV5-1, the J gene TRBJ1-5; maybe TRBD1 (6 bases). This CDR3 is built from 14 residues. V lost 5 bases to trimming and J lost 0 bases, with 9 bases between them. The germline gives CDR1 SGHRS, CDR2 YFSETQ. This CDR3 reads CASSEGVSNQPQHF. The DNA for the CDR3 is TGCGCCAGCAGTGAGGGGGTTAGCAATCAGCCCCAGCATTTT.

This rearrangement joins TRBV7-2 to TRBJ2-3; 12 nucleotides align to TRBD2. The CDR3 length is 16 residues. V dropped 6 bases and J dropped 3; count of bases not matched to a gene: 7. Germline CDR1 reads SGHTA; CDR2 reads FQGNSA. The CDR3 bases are TGTGCCAGCAGACCGTCTAGCGGGGGGGGAACAGATACGCAGTATTTT. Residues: CASRPSSGGGTDTQYF.

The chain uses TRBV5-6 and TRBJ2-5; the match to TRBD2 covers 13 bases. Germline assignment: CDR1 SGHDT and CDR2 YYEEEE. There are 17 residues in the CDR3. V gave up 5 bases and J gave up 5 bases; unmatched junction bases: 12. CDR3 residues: CASRATTSGRGGETQYF. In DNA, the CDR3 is TGTGCCAGCAGGGCGACTACTAGCGGGAGGGGAGGGGAGACCCAGTACTTC. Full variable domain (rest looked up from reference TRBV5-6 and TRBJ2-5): DAGVTQSPTHLIKTRGQQVTLRCSPKSGHDTVSWYQQALGQGPQFIFQYYEEEERQRGNFPDRFSGHQFPNYSSELNVNALLLGDSALYLCASRATTSGRGGETQYFGPGTRLLVL.

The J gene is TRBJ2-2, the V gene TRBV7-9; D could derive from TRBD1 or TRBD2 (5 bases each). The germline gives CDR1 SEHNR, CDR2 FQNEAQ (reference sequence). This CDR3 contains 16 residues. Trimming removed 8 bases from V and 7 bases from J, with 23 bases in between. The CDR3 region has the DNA TGTGCCAGCCGCCCGGTGGGGGATATAGGGATCGGGGAGCTGTTTTTT. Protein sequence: CASRPVGDIGIGELFF.